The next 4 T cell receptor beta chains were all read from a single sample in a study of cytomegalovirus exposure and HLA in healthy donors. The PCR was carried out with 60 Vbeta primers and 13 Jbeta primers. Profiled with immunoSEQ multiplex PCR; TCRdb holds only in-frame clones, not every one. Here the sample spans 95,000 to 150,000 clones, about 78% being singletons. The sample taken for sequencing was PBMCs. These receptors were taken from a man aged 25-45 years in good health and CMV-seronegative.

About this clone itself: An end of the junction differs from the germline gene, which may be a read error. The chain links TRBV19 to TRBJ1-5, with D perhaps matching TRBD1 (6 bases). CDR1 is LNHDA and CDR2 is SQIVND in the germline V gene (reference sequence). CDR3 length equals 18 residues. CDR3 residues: CVSTDNPTQGRGNQPQHF. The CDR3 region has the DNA TGTGTCAGTACCGATAACCCCACCCAGGGGAGAGGCAATCAGCCCCAGCATTTT.

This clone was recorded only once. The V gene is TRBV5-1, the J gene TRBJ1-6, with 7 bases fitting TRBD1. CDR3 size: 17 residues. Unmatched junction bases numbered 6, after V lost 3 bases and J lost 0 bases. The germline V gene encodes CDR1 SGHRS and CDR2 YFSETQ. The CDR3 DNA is TGCGCCAGCAGCTCGGGACAGACAATCTCCTATAATTCACCCCTCCACTTT. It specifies CASSSGQTISYNSPLHF.

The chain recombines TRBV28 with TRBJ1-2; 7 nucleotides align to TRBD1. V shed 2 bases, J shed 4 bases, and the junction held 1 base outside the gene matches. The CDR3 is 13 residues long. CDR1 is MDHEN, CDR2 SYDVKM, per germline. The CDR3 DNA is TGTGCCAGCAGTTTACGGGACAGCTATGGCTACACCTTC. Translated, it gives CASSLRDSYGYTF.

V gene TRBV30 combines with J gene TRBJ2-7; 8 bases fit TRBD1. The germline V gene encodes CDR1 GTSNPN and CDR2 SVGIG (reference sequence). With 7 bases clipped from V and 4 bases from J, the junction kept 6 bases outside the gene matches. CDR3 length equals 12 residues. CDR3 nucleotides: TGTGCCTCCGGGCAGGGGGCATACGAGCAGTACTTC. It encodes CASGQGAYEQYF.